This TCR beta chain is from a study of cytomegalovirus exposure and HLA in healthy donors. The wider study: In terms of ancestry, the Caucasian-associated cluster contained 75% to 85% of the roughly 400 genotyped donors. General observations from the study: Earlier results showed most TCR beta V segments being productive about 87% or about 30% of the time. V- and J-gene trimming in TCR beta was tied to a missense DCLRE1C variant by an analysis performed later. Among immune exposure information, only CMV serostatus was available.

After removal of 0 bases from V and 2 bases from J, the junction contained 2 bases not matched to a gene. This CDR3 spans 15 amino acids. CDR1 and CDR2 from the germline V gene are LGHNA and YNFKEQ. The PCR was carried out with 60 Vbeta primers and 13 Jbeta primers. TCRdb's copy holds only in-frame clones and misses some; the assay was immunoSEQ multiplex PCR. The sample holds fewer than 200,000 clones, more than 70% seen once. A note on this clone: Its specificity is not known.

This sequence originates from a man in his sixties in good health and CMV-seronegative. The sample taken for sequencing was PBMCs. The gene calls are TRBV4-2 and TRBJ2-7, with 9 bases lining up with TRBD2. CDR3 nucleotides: TGTGCCAGCAGCCAAGAGCGGGGGGGCCCCTACGAGCAGTACTTC. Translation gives CASSQERGGPYEQYF.